The present entry profiles one T cell receptor beta chain with its context. Its antigen target is currently unknown. No per-base quality is available; no much larger clone lies one base away. All of the isolated RNA was reverse transcribed with the High Capacity cDNA Reverse Transcription Kit, so expressed TCRB transcripts were sequenced. Deep immunoSEQ sequencing was performed on naive, central memory and regulatory T cell samples, with an average of about 4 million total reads per sample. Sorted cells were lysed in RLT buffer and RNA was extracted with DNase-treated RNeasy Micro or Mini kits, depending on cell number. To prevent cross-contamination, every cell subset was processed on its own, while patient and healthy donor samples were processed together. The immunoSEQ multiplex PCR was used to amplify TCRB sequences from cDNA, yielding 87-bp fragments that span the CDR3 region. Amplicons were sequenced on the Illumina HiSeq platform. Per the original workflow: PCR bias was corrected computationally using synthetic template baselines, and reads within Hamming distance 2 were collapsed, with unmergeable singletons discarded. Reads were aligned to IMGT to assign V, D and J genes, CDR3 length, and insertions or deletions at six rearrangement sites. Within each subset, clonotype counts were normalized to sorted cell number, after which true diversity and Gini coefficients were computed with the tcR R package. Repertoire sharing was quantified using the overlap coefficient calculated on TCRB nucleotide sequences. The immuneACCESS repertoire file appears here via TCRdb, limited to in-frame rearrangements. These files lack a portion of the clones; in checked studies, under half of the deficit traces to unresolved V genes, and the cause of the others is not known. V, J and clone size derive from that table, while D and trimming were established from the DNA sequence. The sample table records under 300,000 clones; 25% to 30% of these occur just once. The ten biggest clones cover more than 3% of the sample.

The sample is drawn from a study of beta chain features in type 1 diabetes listed by TCRdb under 2018. For the study in its entirety: No differences in mean age, gender distribution, total cell number or subset yield were found between patients and healthy donors. A total of 85 million to 110 million sorted cells were examined across all samples, and RNA yield correlated strongly with the number of cells per subset. The study compared TCRB repertoires of sorted circulating CD4+ T cell subsets between recently diagnosed type 1 diabetes patients and matched healthy donors. Regulatory and stem cell-like memory subsets were obtained from only 8 patients and roughly eight healthy donors, while naive and central memory subsets were obtained from all 30 or so donors. The investigation overall reported the following: Naive, central memory and regulatory TCRB repertoires appeared more similar among patients than among healthy donors. PCR might favor shorter templates, but patient and control samples were amplified and corrected together, so any skew would affect both groups equally. Because small numbers of individuals were included in the HLA sub-analyses, any influence of HLA type on TCRB rearrangement was left unresolved. Because cDNA was sequenced instead of genomic DNA, activated cells with high expression could be over-represented, although the groups did not differ in activation or CD3 levels. Fewer insertions and more nucleotide deletions at VDJ recombination sites were observed in patients with type 1 diabetes, implying thymic rearrangement abnormalities. Type 1 diabetes patients showed a moderate but significant shortening of TCRB CDR3 length in all four CD4+ subsets.

From each donor, a single peripheral blood sample of about 116 mL on average was drawn into heparinised tubes. A BD FACSAria II and a panel including CD45RO, CCR7, CD25, CD127, CD95 and CD27 were used to sort naive, central memory, regulatory and stem cell-like memory CD4+ T cells. Purity was above 95% for every sorted population. PBMCs were isolated immediately by Lymphoprep density gradient centrifugation and stained directly without culture. So that batch effects would be minimized, each experiment stained and sorted samples in pairs, pairing one healthy donor with one patient. This clonotype originated in a man younger than 45 in good health. Sequenced material: central memory CD4+ T cells from blood.

Read as DNA, the sequence is TGTGCCAGCAGAGGGGGGCCGGGGGAGACCCAGTACTTC. This codes for CASRGGPGETQYF. The V and J segments used are TRBV7-9 and TRBJ2-5; the D call is tentative, TRBD1 or TRBD2, as each matches 6 bases. The CDR1 and CDR2 encoded by the germline V gene (reference sequence) are SEHNR and FQNEAQ. Its CDR3 holds 13 amino acids, cysteine through phenylalanine. The only DNA kept is the CDR3, 39 bases in frame from the first base. The junction carries 13 bases between V and J, which are trimmed by 6 bases and 5 bases respectively.